The next 27 T cell receptor beta chains were all read from a single sample in a study of graft-versus-host responses after intestinal transplantation. This table comes from immunoSEQ multiplex PCR, and its TCRdb copy is limited to in-frame clones, with some not included. The sample shows tens of thousands of clones, roughly 92% of them seen only once. Here the sequenced sample was PBMCs, taken roughly 260 days after intestinal transplant. The receptors were gathered from a human patient who received an intestinal transplant, so some T cells may come from the graft donor.

The chain employs TRBV27 and TRBJ1-1; D is perhaps TRBD1 (5 bases). This CDR3 region has 14 residues. Germline loops: CDR1 MNHEY, CDR2 SMNVEV (reference sequence). Trimming removed 3 bases at V and 1 base at J, with 9 bases between. The CDR3 region is CASSFRRENTEAFF. CDR3 DNA: TGTGCCAGCAGTTTTCGCAGGGAGAACACTGAAGCTTTCTTT.

The chain is built from TRBV25-1 and TRBJ1-1, with D possibly TRBD1 on 6 matching bases. The CDR3 has 15 residues. CDR1 and CDR2 (germline): MGHDK, SYGVNS. Trimming removed 2 bases from V and 0 bases from J, with 10 bases in between. CDR3 nucleotides: TGTGCCAGCAGTGAACGGGCAGGGGTGAACACTGAAGCTTTCTTT. This encodes CASSERAGVNTEAFF.

This chain connects TRBV27 to TRBJ1-2; maybe TRBD1 (5 bases). Germline V gene sequence: CDR1 MNHEY, CDR2 SMNVEV (reference sequence). The CDR3 runs 14 residues. V was pared by 5 bases and J by 2 bases, with 12 bases between. The chain's CDR3 is CASSATRQNYGYTF. Here the CDR3 DNA reads TGTGCCAGCAGTGCGACCAGACAGAACTATGGCTACACCTTC.

The chain couples TRBV5-6 to TRBJ1-1, with a weak D call TRBD1 (5 bases). The germline V gene encodes CDR1 SGHDT and CDR2 YYEEEE. Trimming removed 0 bases from V and 12 bases from J, with 12 bases in between. There are 12 residues in the CDR3. In DNA, the CDR3 is TGTGCCAGCAGCTTGGTGGGGGGGTGGTCTTTCTTT. Translated, it gives CASSLVGGWSFF. Full variable domain (missing parts from reference TRBV5-6 and TRBJ1-1): DAGVTQSPTHLIKTRGQQVTLRCSPKSGHDTVSWYQQALGQGPQFIFQYYEEEERQRGNFPDRFSGHQFPNYSSELNVNALLLGDSALYLCASSLVGGWSFFGQGTRLTVV.

The chain's CDR3 is CSVDSGHKNTEAFF. The DNA of the CDR3 is TGCAGCGTTGATTCGGGACACAAGAACACTGAAGCTTTCTTT. This chain links TRBV29-1 with TRBJ1-1; a weak D match, TRBD1 (6 bases). There are 14 residues in the CDR3. With 3 bases removed from V and 1 base from J, the gap between germline ends came to 12 bases. From germline, CDR1 is SQVTM and CDR2 ANQGSEA.

The chain is built from TRBV28 and TRBJ1-5; D call uncertain. Trimming took off 1 base at V and 4 bases at J, with 8 bases between the two ends. Germline V CDR1 and CDR2: MDHEN, SYDVKM. This CDR3 has 14 amino acids. The CDR3 reads CASSLSLGNQPQHF. The CDR3 DNA reads TGTGCCAGCAGTTTATCTCTGGGGAATCAGCCCCAGCATTTT.

This sequence joins TRBV6-5 and TRBJ2-2; D unresolved. The CDR3 extends over 13 amino acids. The germline CDR1 and CDR2 sequences are MNHEY and SVGAGI. V was cut by 6 bases and J by 5 bases, with 10 bases left in between. The CDR3 nucleotides are TGTGCCAGCAGCGTGGCTTCGACCGGGGAGCTGTTTTTT. It encodes CASSVASTGELFF.

The chain combines TRBV11-3 with TRBJ2-1; unclear D gene. The CDR3 length is 13 residues. The germline V and J ends were trimmed by 0 bases and 8 bases, with 8 bases remaining between them. Germline assignment: CDR1 SGHNT and CDR2 YENEEA. CDR3 sequence reads: CASSLDRMDEQFF. CDR3 nucleotide sequence: TGTGCCAGCAGCTTAGATAGGATGGATGAGCAGTTCTTC.

This clone is labeled medium-sized. This chain connects TRBV2 to TRBJ2-1, with a possible D match to TRBD2 (6 bases). V was pared by 4 bases and J by 4 bases, with 8 bases between. Germline CDR1 and CDR2: SNHLY and FYNNEI. This CDR3 is 13 amino acids long. The CDR3 DNA reads as TGTGCCAGCAGTGGGGAGGATTACAATGAGCAGTTCTTC. Translating it yields CASSGEDYNEQFF.

The chain links TRBV6-6 to TRBJ2-3; possible D gene TRBD2, 6 bases. Per germline, CDR1 MNHNY and CDR2 SVGAGI (reference sequence). The CDR3 spans 16 residues. V lost 0 bases and J 2 bases, leaving 12 bases between the germline ends. CDR3 sequence (DNA): TGTGCCAGCAGTTACTCTGGGGAGGTGGACACAGATACGCAGTATTTT. Protein sequence: CASSYSGEVDTDTQYF.

J is TRBJ1-2 and V is TRBV6-1; TRBD1 might be the D (5 bases). CDR3 length: 15 amino acids. Germline CDR1 is MNHNS and CDR2 is SASEGT. The V end lost 2 bases, the J end lost 8 bases, and 18 bases lay between the germline ends. The CDR3 here is CASSEIVGGGYGYTF. DNA of the CDR3: TGTGCCAGCAGTGAAATCGTGGGGGGTGGTTACGGCTACACCTTC.

CDR3 coding DNA: TGTGCCAGCAGCTTAGGAGTCACAGGGATTAGCACTGAAGCTTTCTTT. It codes for CASSLGVTGISTEAFF. The rearrangement joins TRBV7-8 to TRBJ1-1; the D gene is possibly TRBD1 (6 bases). V was shortened by 1 base and J by 4 bases, with 16 bases between the two germline ends. This CDR3 has 16 amino acids. Per the germline V gene, CDR1 is SGHVS and CDR2 is FQNEAQ.

The CDR3 spells CASSASAGGYYEQYF. The CDR3 bases are TGTGCCAGCAGCGCCTCAGCGGGAGGGTACTACGAGCAGTACTTC. This chain links TRBV9 with TRBJ2-7, with 10 bases matching TRBD2. The germline V gene has CDR1 SGDLS and CDR2 YYNGEE. V lost 3 bases to trimming and J lost 3 bases; unmatched junction nucleotides: 6. The CDR3 extends over 15 amino acids.

The chain couples TRBV29-1 to TRBJ2-7; 11 bases fit TRBD1. CDR3 size: 15 residues. The germline V gene has CDR1 SQVTM and CDR2 ANQGSEA. The junction had 7 bases not matched to a gene; V was cut back by 0 bases and J by 6 bases. The DNA of the CDR3 is TGCAGCGTTGAAGAGTTAGGACAGGGGGCTTCCGAGCAGTACTTC. Encoded protein: CSVEELGQGASEQYF.

The chain carries TRBV18 and TRBJ2-7, with a weak D call TRBD2 (5 bases). CDR1 and CDR2 (germline): KGHSH, LQKENI. Trimming left V 6 bases short and J 3 bases short, with 9 bases between. The CDR3 has 12 residues. The DNA of the CDR3 is TGTGCCAGCTCCCCGGGGTTCTACGAGCAGTACTTC. It codes for CASSPGFYEQYF.

This sequence joins TRBV19 and TRBJ1-1; D is perhaps TRBD1 (5 bases). Germline V lookup: CDR1 LNHDA, CDR2 SQIVND (reference sequence). The CDR3 extends over 12 amino acids. V was shortened by 4 bases and J by 5 bases, with 8 bases between the two germline ends. The CDR3 loop is CASSSGGTEAFF. DNA for the CDR3: TGTGCCAGTAGTAGTGGGGGGACTGAAGCTTTCTTT.

This chain connects TRBV10-2 to TRBJ2-4; 7 bases map to TRBD2. J lost 0 bases, V lost 3 bases, and 11 bases had no gene match. Germline assignment: CDR1 WSHSY and CDR2 SAAADI. CDR3 size: 18 residues. The CDR3 sequence: CASSETSAERLAKNIQYF. The CDR3 region has the DNA TGCGCCAGCAGTGAAACTAGCGCCGAAAGACTAGCCAAAAACATTCAGTACTTC.

The DNA of the CDR3 is TGTGCCAGCAGTTTATCCGCGGGTCAGCCCCAGCATTTT. Translation gives CASSLSAGQPQHF. The V and J genes are TRBV28 and TRBJ1-5; no clear D. CDR3 length: 13 residues. Germline assignment: CDR1 MDHEN and CDR2 SYDVKM. Trimming removed 1 base from V and 6 bases from J, with 7 bases in between.

The chain combines TRBV5-8 with TRBJ2-1, with 8 nucleotides matching TRBD2. Germline-derived CDR1 and CDR2 are SGHTS and YDEGEE. This CDR3 has 12 amino acids. V was clipped by 4 bases and J by 10 bases; unmatched bases: 4. For the CDR3, the DNA is TGTGCCAGCAGCATCGGGAGGGGGGAGCAGTTCTTC. Translation gives CASSIGRGEQFF.

This clone was detected only once. This rearrangement joins TRBV30 to TRBJ2-7; 12 bases fit TRBD2. V lost 3 bases and J lost 4; bases outside the gene matches: 13. The CDR3 is 17 amino acids. Germline-derived CDR1 and CDR2 are GTSNPN and SVGIG (reference sequence). The CDR3 DNA is TGTGCCTGGAGCCTCGGTAGGCTAGCGGGAGGGCCTTACGAGCAGTACTTC. It is translated as CAWSLGRLAGGPYEQYF.

V usage is TRBV7-9 and J usage is TRBJ2-5; D might be TRBD1 (8 bases). The CDR3 is 15 amino acids. Trimming left V 5 bases short and J 5 bases short, with 18 bases between. Germline loops: CDR1 SEHNR, CDR2 FQNEAQ (reference sequence). The CDR3: CASSPLDREGETQYF. The DNA for the CDR3 is TGTGCCAGCAGCCCACTGGACAGGGAGGGGGAGACCCAGTACTTC.

V and J are TRBV4-1 and TRBJ2-5, with 13 bases that match TRBD2. Looked up from germline, CDR1 is MGHRA and CDR2 is YSYEKL. This CDR3 contains 16 residues. The junction had 3 bases not matched to a gene; V was cut back by 0 bases and J by 5 bases. CDR3 loop: CASSQEGTSGVETQYF. The DNA of the CDR3 is TGCGCCAGCAGCCAAGAAGGGACTAGCGGGGTGGAGACCCAGTACTTC.

Here the CDR3 DNA reads TGCGCCAGCAGCTTGCCTCCTGCCGGCAGCGGGGCTAGCACAGATACGCAGTATTTT. Amino acid sequence: CASSLPPAGSGASTDTQYF. The rearrangement joins TRBV5-1 to TRBJ2-3; 7 bases map to TRBD2. This CDR3 is 19 amino acids long. Looked up from germline, CDR1 is SGHRS and CDR2 is YFSETQ. Germline trimming cut 1 base from V and 0 bases from J; bases unmatched to any gene: 14. Full variable domain (remainder filled in from reference TRBV5-1 and TRBJ2-3): KAGVTQTPRYLIKTRGQQVTLSCSPISGHRSVSWYQQTPGQGLQFLFEYFSETQRNKGNFPGRFSGRQFSNSRSEMNVSTLELGDSALYLCASSLPPAGSGASTDTQYFGPGTRLTVL.

The chain combines TRBV4-2 with TRBJ2-1; 10 bases agree with TRBD2. J lost 7 bases, V lost 1 base, and 4 bases had no gene match. The germline CDR1 and CDR2 sequences are LGHNA and YNFKEQ. This CDR3 region has 15 residues. The CDR3, as DNA: TGTGCCAGCAGCCAAGGGCTAGCGGGAGTTAATGAGCAGTTCTTC. Translating gives CASSQGLAGVNEQFF.

The V and J genes are TRBV4-2 and TRBJ2-1; D gene unclear. CDR1 and CDR2 from the germline V gene are LGHNA and YNFKEQ. The CDR3 extends over 17 amino acids. Trimming left V 2 bases short and J 0 bases short, with 14 bases between. The CDR3 protein is CASSQPVSGYSYNEQFF. CDR3 coding DNA: TGTGCCAGCAGCCAACCTGTTAGTGGCTACTCCTACAATGAGCAGTTCTTC.

The chain carries TRBV6-5 and TRBJ1-5, with TRBD1 matching over 9 bases. Germline CDR1 MNHEY, CDR2 SVGAGI. The CDR3 loop spans 15 amino acids. Germline trimming cut 2 bases from V and 3 bases from J; bases unmatched to any gene: 2. The CDR3 here is CASSYGQGLNQPQHF. The CDR3 nucleotides read TGTGCCAGCAGTTACGGACAGGGGCTCAATCAGCCCCAGCATTTT.

The chain links TRBV7-9 to TRBJ2-1; 10 positions agree with TRBD1. The CDR3 totals 13 residues. V lost 6 bases and J lost 7; bases outside the gene matches: 3. Looked up from germline, CDR1 is SEHNR and CDR2 is FQNEAQ (reference sequence). This CDR3 is CASRSGQGNEQFF. CDR3 nucleotides: TGTGCCAGCAGATCGGGACAGGGGAATGAGCAGTTCTTC. Drawing the rest from reference TRBV7-9 and TRBJ2-1, the complete variable domain is DTGVSQNPRHKITKRGQNVTFRCDPISEHNRLYWYRQTLGQGPEFLTYFQNEAQLEKSRLLSDRFSAERPKGSFSTLEIQRTEQGDSAMYLCASRSGQGNEQFFGPGTRLTVL.